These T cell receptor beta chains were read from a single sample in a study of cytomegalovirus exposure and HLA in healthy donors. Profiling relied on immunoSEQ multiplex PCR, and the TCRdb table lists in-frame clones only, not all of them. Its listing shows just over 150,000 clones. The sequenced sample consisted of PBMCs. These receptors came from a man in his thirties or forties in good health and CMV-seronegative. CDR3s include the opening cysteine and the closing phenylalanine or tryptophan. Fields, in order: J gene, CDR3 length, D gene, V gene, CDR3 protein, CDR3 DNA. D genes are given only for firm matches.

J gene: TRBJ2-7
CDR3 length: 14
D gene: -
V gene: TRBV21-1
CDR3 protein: CASSHDRVSYEQYF
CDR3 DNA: TGTGCCAGCAGTCACGACAGGGTCTCCTACGAGCAGTACTTC

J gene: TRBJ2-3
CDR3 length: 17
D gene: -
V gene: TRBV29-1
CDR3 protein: CSVDLHPYSGTTDTQYF
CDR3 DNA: TGCAGCGTTGACCTACACCCCTATAGCGGAACCACAGATACGCAGTATTTT

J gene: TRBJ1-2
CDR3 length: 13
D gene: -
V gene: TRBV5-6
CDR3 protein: CASRRYFNYGYTF
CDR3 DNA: TGTGCCAGCAGACGGTACTTTAACTATGGCTACACCTTC

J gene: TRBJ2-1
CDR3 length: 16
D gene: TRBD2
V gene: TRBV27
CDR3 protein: CASSPPGLAGRREQFF
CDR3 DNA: TGTGCCAGCAGCCCACCGGGACTAGCGGGACGGAGGGAGCAGTTCTTC

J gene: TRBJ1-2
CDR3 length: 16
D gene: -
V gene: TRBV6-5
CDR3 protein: CASSYESGVTNYGYTF
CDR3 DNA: TGTGCCAGCAGTTACGAGTCAGGCGTTACTAACTATGGCTACACCTTC

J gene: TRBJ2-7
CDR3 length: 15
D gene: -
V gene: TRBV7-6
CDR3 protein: CASSLQGGPRYEQYF
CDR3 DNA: TGTGCCAGCAGCTTACAGGGGGGACCGCGCTACGAGCAGTACTTC

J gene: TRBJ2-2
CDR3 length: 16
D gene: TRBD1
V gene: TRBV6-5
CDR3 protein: CASSFSGTGVPRELFF
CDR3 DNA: TGTGCCAGCAGTTTTTCCGGGACAGGGGTTCCTCGGGAGCTGTTTTTT

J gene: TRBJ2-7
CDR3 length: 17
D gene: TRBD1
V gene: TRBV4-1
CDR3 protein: CASSPPSTGTARYEQYF
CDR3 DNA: TGCGCCAGCAGCCCACCTTCTACCGGGACAGCCCGCTACGAGCAGTACTTC

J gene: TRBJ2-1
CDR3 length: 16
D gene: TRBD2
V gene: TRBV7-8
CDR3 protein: CASSAGTSGPFNEQFF
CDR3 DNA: TGTGCCAGCAGCGCGGGGACTAGCGGGCCTTTCAATGAGCAGTTCTTC

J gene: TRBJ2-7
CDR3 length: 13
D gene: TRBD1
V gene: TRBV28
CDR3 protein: CASSTGQGYEQYF
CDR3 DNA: TGTGCCAGCAGCACGGGACAGGGCTACGAGCAGTACTTC

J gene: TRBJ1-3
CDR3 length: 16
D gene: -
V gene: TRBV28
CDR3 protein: CASSPGGGPGWRRIYF
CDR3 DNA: TGTGCCAGCAGTCCGGGTGGGGGCCCCGGGTGGCGGAGAATATATTTT

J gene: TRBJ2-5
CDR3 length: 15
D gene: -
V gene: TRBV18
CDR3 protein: CASSPPSVKRGTQYF
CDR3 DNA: TGTGCCAGCTCACCACCGTCGGTGAAGCGAGGGACCCAGTACTTC

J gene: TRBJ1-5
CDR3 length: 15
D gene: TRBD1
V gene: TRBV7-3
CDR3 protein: CASSLGTGRNQPQHF
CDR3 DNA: TGTGCCAGCAGCCTAGGGACAGGGCGGAATCAGCCCCAGCATTTT

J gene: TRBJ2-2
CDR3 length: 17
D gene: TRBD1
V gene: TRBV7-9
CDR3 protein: CASSLSRTGGGSGELFF
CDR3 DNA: TGTGCCAGCAGCTTATCGAGGACAGGGGGCGGTTCCGGGGAGCTGTTTTTT

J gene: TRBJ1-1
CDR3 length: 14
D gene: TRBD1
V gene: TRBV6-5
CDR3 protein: CASSYRGRLTEAFF
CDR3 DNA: TGTGCCAGCAGTTACAGGGGGCGCCTCACTGAAGCTTTCTTT

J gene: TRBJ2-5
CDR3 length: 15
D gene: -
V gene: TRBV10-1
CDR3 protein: CASSESARAGETQYF
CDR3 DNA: TGCGCCAGCAGTGAGTCCGCGAGAGCGGGTGAGACCCAGTACTTC

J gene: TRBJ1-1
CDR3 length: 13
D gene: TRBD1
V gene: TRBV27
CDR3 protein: CASSDRGWTEAFF
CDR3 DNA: TGTGCCAGCAGCGACAGGGGGTGGACTGAAGCTTTCTTT

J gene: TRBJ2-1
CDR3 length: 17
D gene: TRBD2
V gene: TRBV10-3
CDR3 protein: CAISESASGRAGNEQFF
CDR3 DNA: TGTGCCATCAGTGAGTCGGCTAGCGGGAGGGCCGGAAATGAGCAGTTCTTC

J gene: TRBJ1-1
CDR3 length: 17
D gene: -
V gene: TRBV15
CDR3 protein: CATSRDRGSSGNTEAFF
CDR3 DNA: TGTGCCACCAGCAGAGATAGGGGGTCCTCGGGAAACACTGAAGCTTTCTTT

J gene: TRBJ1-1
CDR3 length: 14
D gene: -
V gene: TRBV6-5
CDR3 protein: CASSYDIFRSEAFF
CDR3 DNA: TGTGCCAGCAGTTACGACATTTTTAGGTCTGAAGCTTTCTTT

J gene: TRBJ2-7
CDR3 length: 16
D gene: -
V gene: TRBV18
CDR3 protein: CASSPREADYSYEQYF
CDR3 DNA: TGTGCCAGCTCACCAAGAGAAGCGGATTACTCCTACGAGCAGTACTTC

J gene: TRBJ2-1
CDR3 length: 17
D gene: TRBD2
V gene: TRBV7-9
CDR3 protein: CASSPSGRRASYNEQFF
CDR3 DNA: TGTGCCAGCAGCCCGAGCGGGAGAAGAGCCTCCTACAATGAGCAGTTCTTC

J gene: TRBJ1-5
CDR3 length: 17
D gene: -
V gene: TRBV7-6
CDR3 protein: CASSLEGGAVGNQPQHF
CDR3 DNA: TGTGCCAGCAGCTTAGAAGGGGGGGCGGTCGGCAATCAGCCCCAGCATTTT

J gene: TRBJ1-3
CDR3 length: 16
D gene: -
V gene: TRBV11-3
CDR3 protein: CASSLETTGIGNTIYF
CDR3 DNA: TGTGCCAGCAGCTTAGAGACTACAGGGATTGGAAACACCATATATTTT

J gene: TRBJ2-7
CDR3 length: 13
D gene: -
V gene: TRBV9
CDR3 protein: CASSVERFYEQYF
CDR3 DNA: TGTGCCAGCAGCGTAGAGCGGTTCTACGAGCAGTACTTC

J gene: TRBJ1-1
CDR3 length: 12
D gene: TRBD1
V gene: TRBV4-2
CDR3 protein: CASSPSHRGAFF
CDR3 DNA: TGTGCCAGCAGCCCCTCTCACAGGGGCGCTTTCTTT

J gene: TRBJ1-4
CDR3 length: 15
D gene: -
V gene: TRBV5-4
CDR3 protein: CASSLGGATNEKLFF
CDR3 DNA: TGTGCCAGCAGCTTGGGGGGCGCAACTAATGAAAAACTGTTTTTT

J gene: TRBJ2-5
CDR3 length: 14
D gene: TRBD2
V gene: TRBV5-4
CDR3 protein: CASSPGTREETQYF
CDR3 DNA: TGTGCCAGCAGCCCGGGGACTAGGGAAGAGACCCAGTACTTC

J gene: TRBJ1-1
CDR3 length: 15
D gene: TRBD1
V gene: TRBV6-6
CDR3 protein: CASSYLQGSSTEAFF
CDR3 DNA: TGTGCCAGCAGTTACTTACAGGGGTCGAGCACTGAAGCTTTCTTT

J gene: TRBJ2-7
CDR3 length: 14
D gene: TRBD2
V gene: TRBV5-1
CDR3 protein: CASSLTSGSYEQYF
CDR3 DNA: TGCGCCAGCAGCTTAACTAGCGGGAGTTACGAGCAGTACTTC

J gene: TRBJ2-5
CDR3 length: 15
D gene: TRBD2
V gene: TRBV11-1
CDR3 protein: CASSRSGTRVETQYF
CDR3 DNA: TGTGCCAGCAGCCGTTCCGGGACTAGGGTGGAGACCCAGTACTTC

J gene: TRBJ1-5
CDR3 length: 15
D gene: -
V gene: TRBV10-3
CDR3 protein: CAISEWGEENQPQHF
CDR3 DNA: TGTGCCATCAGTGAGTGGGGGGAAGAGAACCAGCCCCAGCATTTT

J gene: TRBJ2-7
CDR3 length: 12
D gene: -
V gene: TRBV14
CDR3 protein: CASSPTGYEQYF
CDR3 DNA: TGTGCCAGCAGCCCGACAGGATACGAGCAGTACTTC

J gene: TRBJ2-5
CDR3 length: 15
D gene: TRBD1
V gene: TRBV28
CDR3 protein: CASSLYRTGEETQYF
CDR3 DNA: TGTGCCAGCAGTTTATACCGGACAGGGGAAGAGACCCAGTACTTC

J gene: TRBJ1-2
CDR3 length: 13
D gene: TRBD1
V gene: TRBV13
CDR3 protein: CASSPGQVYGYTF
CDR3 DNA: TGTGCCAGCAGCCCAGGACAGGTCTATGGCTACACCTTC

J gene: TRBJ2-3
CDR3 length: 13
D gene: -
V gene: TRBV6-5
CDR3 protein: CATAGVYTDTQYF
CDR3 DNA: TGTGCCACAGCAGGGGTTTACACAGATACGCAGTATTTT

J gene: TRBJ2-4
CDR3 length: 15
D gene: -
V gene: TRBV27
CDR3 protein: CASSYLWGGENIQYF
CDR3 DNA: TGTGCCAGCAGCTACCTTTGGGGGGGCGAAAACATTCAGTACTTC

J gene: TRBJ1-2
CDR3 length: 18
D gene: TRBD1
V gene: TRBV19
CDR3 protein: CASSIGATLTGGGYGYTF
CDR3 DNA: TGTGCCAGTAGTATAGGGGCAACTTTGACAGGGGGCGGCTATGGCTACACCTTC

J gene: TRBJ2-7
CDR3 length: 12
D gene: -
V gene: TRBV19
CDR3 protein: CASGQGFYEQYF
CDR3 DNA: TGTGCCAGTGGCCAGGGATTCTACGAGCAGTACTTC

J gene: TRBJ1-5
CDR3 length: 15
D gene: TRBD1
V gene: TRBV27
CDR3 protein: CASSTTGVGNQPQHF
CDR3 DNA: TGTGCCAGCAGTACGACAGGGGTTGGCAATCAGCCCCAGCATTTT

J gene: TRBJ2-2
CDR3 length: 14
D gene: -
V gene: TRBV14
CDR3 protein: CASSQERGSGELFF
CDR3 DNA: TGTGCCAGCAGCCAAGAAAGAGGGTCCGGGGAGCTGTTTTTT

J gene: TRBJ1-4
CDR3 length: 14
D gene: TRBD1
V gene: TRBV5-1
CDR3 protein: CASSPGTGDQKLFF
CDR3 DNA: TGCGCCAGCAGCCCCGGGACAGGGGACCAAAAACTGTTTTTT

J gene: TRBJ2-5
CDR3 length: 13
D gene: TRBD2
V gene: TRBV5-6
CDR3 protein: CASRLAGVETQYF
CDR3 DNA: TGTGCGAGCCGACTAGCGGGAGTAGAGACCCAGTACTTC

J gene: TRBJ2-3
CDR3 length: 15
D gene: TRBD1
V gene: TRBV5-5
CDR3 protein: CASSTRTGSPDTQYF
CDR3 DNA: TGTGCCAGCAGCACACGGACAGGGTCGCCAGATACGCAGTATTTT

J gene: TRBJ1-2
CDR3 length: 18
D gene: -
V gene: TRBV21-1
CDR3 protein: CASSPGRWDGQGPGGYTF
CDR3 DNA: TGTGCCAGCAGCCCAGGGAGGTGGGACGGACAGGGGCCGGGAGGCTACACCTTC

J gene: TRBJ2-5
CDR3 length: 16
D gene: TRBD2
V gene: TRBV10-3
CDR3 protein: CAISESRAGGGGTQYF
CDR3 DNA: TGTGCCATCAGTGAGAGTCGAGCGGGAGGGGGAGGGACCCAGTACTTC

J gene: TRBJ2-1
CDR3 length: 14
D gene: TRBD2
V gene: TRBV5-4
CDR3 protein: CASSSGLADFEQFF
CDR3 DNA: TGTGCCAGCAGTTCTGGACTAGCGGACTTTGAGCAGTTCTTC

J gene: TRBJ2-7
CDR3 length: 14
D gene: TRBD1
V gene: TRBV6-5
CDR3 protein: CASSYSKDRHEQYF
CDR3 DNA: TGTGCCAGCAGTTACTCGAAGGACAGGCACGAGCAGTACTTC

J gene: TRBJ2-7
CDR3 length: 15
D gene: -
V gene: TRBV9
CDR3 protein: CASSVGMGGSYEQYF
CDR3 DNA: TGTGCCAGCAGCGTAGGCATGGGGGGATCCTACGAGCAGTACTTC

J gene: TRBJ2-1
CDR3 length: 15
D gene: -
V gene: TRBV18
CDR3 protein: CASSPPSLSRDEQFF
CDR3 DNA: TGTGCCAGCTCACCACCGTCGCTGAGCCGGGATGAGCAGTTCTTC

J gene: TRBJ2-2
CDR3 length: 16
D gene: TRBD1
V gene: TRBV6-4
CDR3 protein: CASRKTGGGDTGELFF
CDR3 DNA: TGTGCCAGCAGGAAGACAGGGGGGGGAGACACCGGGGAGCTGTTTTTT

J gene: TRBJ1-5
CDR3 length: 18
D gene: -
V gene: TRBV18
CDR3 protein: CASSQSRQAFYSNQPQHF
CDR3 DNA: TGTGCCAGCTCTCAATCCCGACAGGCCTTCTATAGCAATCAGCCCCAGCATTTT

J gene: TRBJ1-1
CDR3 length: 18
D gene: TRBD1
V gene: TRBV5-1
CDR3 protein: CASSSRPPGQDMNTEAFF
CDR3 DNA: TGCGCCAGCAGCTCGAGACCGCCGGGACAGGACATGAACACTGAAGCTTTCTTT

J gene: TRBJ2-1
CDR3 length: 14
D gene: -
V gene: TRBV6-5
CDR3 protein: CASYSPGRGNEQFF
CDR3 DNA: TGTGCCAGCTACTCTCCCGGCAGGGGCAATGAGCAGTTCTTC

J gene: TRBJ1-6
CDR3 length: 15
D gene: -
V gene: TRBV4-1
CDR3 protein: CASSQAGVYNSPLHF
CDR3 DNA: TGCGCCAGCAGCCAAGCCGGGGTTTATAATTCACCCCTCCACTTT